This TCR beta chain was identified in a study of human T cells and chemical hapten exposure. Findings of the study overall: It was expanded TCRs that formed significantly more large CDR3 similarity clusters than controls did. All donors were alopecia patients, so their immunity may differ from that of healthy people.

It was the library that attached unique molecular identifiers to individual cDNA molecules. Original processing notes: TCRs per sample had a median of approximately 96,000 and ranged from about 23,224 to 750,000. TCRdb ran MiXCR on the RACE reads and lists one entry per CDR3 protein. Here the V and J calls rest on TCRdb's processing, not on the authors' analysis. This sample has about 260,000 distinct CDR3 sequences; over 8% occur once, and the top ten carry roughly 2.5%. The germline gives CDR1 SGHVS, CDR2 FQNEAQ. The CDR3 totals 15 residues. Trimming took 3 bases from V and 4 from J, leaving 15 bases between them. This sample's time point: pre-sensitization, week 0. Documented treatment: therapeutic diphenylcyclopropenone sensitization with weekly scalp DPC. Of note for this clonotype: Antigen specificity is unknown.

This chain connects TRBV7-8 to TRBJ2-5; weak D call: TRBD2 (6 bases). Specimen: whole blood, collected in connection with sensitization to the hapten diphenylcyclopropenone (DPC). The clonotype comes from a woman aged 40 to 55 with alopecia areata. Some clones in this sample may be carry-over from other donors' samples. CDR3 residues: CASSLGTVGVETQYF. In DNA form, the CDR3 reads TGTGCCAGCAGCTTGGGGACTGTCGGGGTAGAGACCCAGTACTTC.